These T cell receptor beta chains were read from a single sample in a study of cytomegalovirus exposure and HLA in healthy donors. Assay: immunoSEQ multiplex PCR; the TCRdb copy retains only in-frame clones and omits some. The table has approximately 110,000 clones, less than 80% seen once; the top ten hold 1.5% to 2.5%. Sequences were obtained from PBMCs. The receptors come from a middle-aged man in good health and CMV-seronegative. CDR3s include the opening cysteine and the closing phenylalanine or tryptophan. A D gene is named only where the DNA matches it firmly. A clone size is listed for some rows: how often the clone was seen (once, few, many), or a class if it is expanded.

-,TRBV18,TRBJ1-1,-,TGTGCCAGCTCACCATCTGGACACCTGAACACTGAAGCTTTCTTT,CASSPSGHLNTEAFF
-,TRBV20-1,TRBJ1-2,-,TGCAGTGCTCGGGAGAGGTGGGGCTACACCTTC,CSARERWGYTF
TRBD1,TRBV9,TRBJ2-7,-,TGTGCCAGCAGCGTAGGAGGACAGGGGCCCTACGAGCAGCACTTC,CASSVGGQGPYEQHF
-,TRBV9,TRBJ2-1,once,TGTGCCAGCAGCACCCGACAGGACCCAAATGAGCAGTTCTTC,CASSTRQDPNEQFF
TRBD1,TRBV2,TRBJ2-1,-,TGTGCCAGCAGGACAGGGACCTACAATGAGCAGTTCTTC,CASRTGTYNEQFF
TRBD1,TRBV6-1,TRBJ1-3,few,TGTGCCAGCACCCTAGACAGGGGGCTAAACACCATATATTTT,CASTLDRGLNTIYF
-,TRBV7-9,TRBJ1-5,-,TGTGCCAGCAGCTTAGGGTCGGATCAGCCCCAGCATTTT,CASSLGSDQPQHF
TRBD1,TRBV4-1,TRBJ2-5,-,TGCGCCAGCAGCCAAGGCGACAGGGGGCGGCAGACCCAGTACTTC,CASSQGDRGRQTQYF
TRBD1,TRBV5-1,TRBJ2-7,-,TGCGCCAGCAGCGGGGGGACAGGGGTTGTTTATGCGGAGCAGTACTTC,CASSGGTGVVYAEQYF
-,TRBV5-4,TRBJ2-5,-,TGTGCCAGCAGCCACAGCAAAGGGGACCAAGAGACCCAGTACTTC,CASSHSKGDQETQYF
-,TRBV7-9,TRBJ2-5,-,TGTGCCAGCAGCCGACCGGGACACTACCAAGAGACCCAGTACTTC,CASSRPGHYQETQYF
-,TRBV6-5,TRBJ2-3,-,TGTGCCAGCAGCAGGGGTTATCCAGATACGCAGTATTTT,CASSRGYPDTQYF
TRBD2,TRBV7-2,TRBJ2-1,-,TGTGCCAGCAGCTTATCGTCCGGGGGGGCCTACAATGAGCAGTTCTTC,CASSLSSGGAYNEQFF
TRBD2,TRBV2,TRBJ2-3,once,TGTGCCAGCAGTGAGACTAGCGGGGGACTTGGAGATACGCAGTATTTT,CASSETSGGLGDTQYF
TRBD2,TRBV4-2,TRBJ2-6,-,TGTGCCAGCAGCCTGGGACTAGCGGGGAACTCTGGGGCCAACGTCCTGACTTTC,CASSLGLAGNSGANVLTF
-,TRBV7-9,TRBJ1-2,-,TGTGCCAGCAGCTCGGGAGTTTATGGCTACACCTTC,CASSSGVYGYTF
-,TRBV15,TRBJ2-1,-,TGTGCCACCAGCAGAGATGTAGAGGTCAATGAGCAGTTCTTC,CATSRDVEVNEQFF
TRBD2,TRBV10-3,TRBJ2-1,-,TGTGCCTCGCGGGGGGACTATGTCTACAATGAGCAGTTCTTC,CASRGDYVYNEQFF
-,TRBV28,TRBJ2-2,-,TGTGCCAGCAGTTTAGAACTGAACACCGGGGAGCTGTTTTTT,CASSLELNTGELFF
-,TRBV28,TRBJ1-1,-,TGTGCCAGCAGTTTGCAGTTTGAAGCTTTCTTT,CASSLQFEAFF
TRBD1,TRBV5-1,TRBJ2-1,-,TGCGCCAGCAGTCGAGGACAGGGGATACGTAGTGAGCAGTTCTTC,CASSRGQGIRSEQFF
-,TRBV6-5,TRBJ1-2,-,TGTGCCAGCAGTTACGGGGGGGCTCACTATGGCTACACCTTC,CASSYGGAHYGYTF
TRBD1,TRBV5-1,TRBJ1-4,-,TGCGCCAGCAGGACTGGACAGGGGAGAGAAAAACTGTTTTTT,CASRTGQGREKLFF
-,TRBV10-3,TRBJ2-3,-,TGTGCCATCAGTGGGCAGGCCTGGGGCACAGATACGCAGTATTTT,CAISGQAWGTDTQYF
-,TRBV2,TRBJ2-5,-,TGTGCCAGCAGTGTCATCAGCCAAGAGACCCAGTACTTC,CASSVISQETQYF
TRBD1,TRBV10-3,TRBJ1-1,-,TGTGCCATCAGGGGGTGGGACAGCTTGAACACTGAAGCTTTCTTT,CAIRGWDSLNTEAFF
-,TRBV18,TRBJ2-2,few,TGTGCCAGCTCACCACGGGACTCCGACACCGGGGAGCTGTTTTTT,CASSPRDSDTGELFF
TRBD2,TRBV7-3,TRBJ2-1,-,TGTGCCAGCAGCTTAAGGGCGGGAGAAAACAATGAGCAGTTCTTC,CASSLRAGENNEQFF
-,TRBV27,TRBJ2-3,-,TGTGCCAGCAGTTTAGAGGGAACAGATACGCAGTATTTT,CASSLEGTDTQYF
TRBD1,TRBV7-2,TRBJ1-5,-,TGTGCCAGCAGCTTCAGGGGGTTAAGCAATCAGCCCCAGCATTTT,CASSFRGLSNQPQHF
TRBD1,TRBV5-4,TRBJ1-6,-,TGTGCCAGCAGCTGGGGACAGGGGAATAATTCACCCCTCCACTTT,CASSWGQGNNSPLHF
TRBD1,TRBV5-1,TRBJ1-6,-,TGCGCCAGCAGCTTGGGCCAGGGGGAATTGGCCCTCCACTTT,CASSLGQGELALHF
TRBD1,TRBV7-9,TRBJ1-2,-,TGTTCCAGCAGCCTTGCGACAGGGGATTACTATGGCTACACCTTC,CSSSLATGDYYGYTF
TRBD1,TRBV4-1,TRBJ1-4,-,TGCGCCAGCAGCCAAGAATCGGCCAGGGGGTATGAAAAACTGTTTTTT,CASSQESARGYEKLFF
TRBD1,TRBV6-1,TRBJ1-5,few,TGTGCCAGCAGTGATGGAAGGGGGCTCGGCAATCAGCCCCAGCATTTT,CASSDGRGLGNQPQHF
-,TRBV6-5,TRBJ1-6,-,TGTGCCAGCAGTTACTCGATCAGGGGAAATTCACCCCTCCACTTT,CASSYSIRGNSPLHF
TRBD1,TRBV11-2,TRBJ2-2,-,TGTGCCAGCAGCCCCGACCGAGGGACAGCCACCGGGGAGCTGTTTTTT,CASSPDRGTATGELFF
-,TRBV9,TRBJ2-3,-,TGTGCCAGCAGCGTAGAACCAGTGAGCACAGATACGCAGTATTTT,CASSVEPVSTDTQYF
TRBD1,TRBV5-1,TRBJ2-7,-,TGCGCCAGCAGCTTATCCGGGACAGCTCCCTACGAGCAGTACTTC,CASSLSGTAPYEQYF
-,TRBV11-1,TRBJ2-6,-,TGTGCCAGCAGCCCATCTGGGGCCAACGTCCTGACTTTC,CASSPSGANVLTF
-,TRBV4-1,TRBJ1-2,-,TGCGCCAGCAGCCAGGGCGGGGGGGGTAACTATGGCTACACCTTC,CASSQGGGGNYGYTF